This TCR beta chain is from a study of PD-1 blockade in mismatch repair-deficient tumors. Across the study: Patients had approximately 12 mismatch repair-deficient cancer types and were previously treated and progressing.

All patients were mismatch repair deficient, assessed by either PCR or immunohistochemistry. TCRs were sequenced from a few patients responding to pembrolizumab. The length of the CDR3 is 13 residues. Germline V CDR1 and CDR2: GTSNPN, SVGIG (reference sequence). V trimming: 5 bases; J trimming: 2 bases; junction bases outside the gene matches: 5. Libraries were prepared by immunoSEQ multiplex PCR; TCRdb keeps only in-frame clonotypes and omits some of them. In the table there are some 120,000 clones, around 87% of which are singletons. This clone was found a few times. Sequenced material: peripheral blood, taken 44 weeks after starting pembrolizumab. This rearrangement joins TRBV30 to TRBJ1-2; 7 nucleotides line up with TRBD1. The TCR comes from an adult with mismatch repair-deficient cancer. The DNA of the CDR3 is TGTGCCTGGTCGACAGGGCACAACTATGGCTACACCTTC. Its translation is CAWSTGHNYGYTF.